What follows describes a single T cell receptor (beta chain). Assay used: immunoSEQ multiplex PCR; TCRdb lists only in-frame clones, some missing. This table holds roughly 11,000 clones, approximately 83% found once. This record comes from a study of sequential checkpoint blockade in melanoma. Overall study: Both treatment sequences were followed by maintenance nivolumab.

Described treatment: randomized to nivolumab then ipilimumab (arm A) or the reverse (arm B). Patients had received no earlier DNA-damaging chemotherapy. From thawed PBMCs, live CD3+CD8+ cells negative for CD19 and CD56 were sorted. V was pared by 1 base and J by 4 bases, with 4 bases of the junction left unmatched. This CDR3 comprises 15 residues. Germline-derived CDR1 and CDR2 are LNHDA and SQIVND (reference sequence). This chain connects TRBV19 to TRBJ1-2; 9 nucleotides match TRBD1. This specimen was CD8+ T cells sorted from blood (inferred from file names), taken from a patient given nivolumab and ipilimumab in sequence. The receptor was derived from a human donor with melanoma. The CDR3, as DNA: TGTGCCAGTAGTATAGGTCCGGGACAGGGCTATGGCTACACCTTC. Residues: CASSIGPGQGYGYTF.